The subject of this entry is one T cell receptor beta chain. The source of the sample is a study of blood T cells in healthy people across ages. With a J-beta primer mix and a sample-barcoded 5' primer, a second PCR ran about 6 to 11 cycles. Each TCR beta cDNA got a 12-nucleotide random molecular identifier. TCRdb re-called the 5' RACE reads through MiXCR, storing one row per CDR3 protein. The sample records 1.5 million to 2 million distinct CDR3 sequences, about 50% being singletons. Germline assignment: CDR1 SGDLS and CDR2 YYNGEE. Trimming took 0 bases from V and 12 from J, leaving 19 bases between them. The length of the CDR3 is 15 residues.

The sequenced sample was blood. The clonotype comes from a woman between 40 and 55 years old in good health. The rearrangement uses TRBV9 and TRBJ2-1; weak D call: TRBD2 (7 bases). CDR3 nucleotide sequence: TGTGCCAGCAGCGTAGCTCTTAGTGGGGGGGGCGGGCAGTTCTTC. Translated: CASSVALSGGGGQFF.